These 15 T cell receptor beta chains share one sample of origin, sequenced in a study of blood T cell repertoires in COVID-19. Assay: immunoSEQ multiplex PCR; the TCRdb copy retains only in-frame clones and omits some. The sample holds 100,000 to 150,000 clones, about 89% seen once. Sequencing was carried out using peripheral blood. Source of these receptors: a woman aged 60-70 years with acute or convalescent COVID-19.

J is TRBJ2-7 and V is TRBV5-8; 11 nucleotides align to TRBD2. The CDR3 is made up of 16 amino acids. The trim removed 0 bases at V and 5 bases at J, leaving 7 bases unmatched. In germline, CDR1 is SGHTS, CDR2 YDEGEE. CDR3 residues: CASSLVRASGRNEQYV. CDR3 sequence (DNA): TGTGCCAGCAGCTTGGTACGGGCTAGCGGGAGGAACGAGCAGTACGTC.

J is TRBJ1-2 and V is TRBV24-1; D is unresolved. Trimming removed 4 bases at V and 8 bases at J, with 7 bases between. The germline CDR1 and CDR2 sequences are KGHDR and SFDVKD. This CDR3 is 11 amino acids long. CDR3 nucleotide sequence: TGTGCCACCAGTGACCCCAAAGGCTACACCTTC. Translation: CATSDPKGYTF.

V and J are TRBV28 and TRBJ1-6; 7 bases fit TRBD1. This CDR3 has 15 amino acids. Germline CDR1 reads MDHEN; CDR2 reads SYDVKM. The trim removed 6 bases at V and 5 bases at J, leaving 7 bases unmatched. The CDR3 DNA sequence: TGTGCCAGCAGCGACAGACAGGGTGATAATTCACCCCTCCACTTT. Translation gives CASSDRQGDNSPLHF.

This clone was detected only once. The chain links TRBV19 to TRBJ2-5; 7 bases fit TRBD1. Trimming took 6 bases from V and 5 from J; bases not matched to a gene: 12. This CDR3 contains 15 residues. The germline V gene encodes CDR1 LNHDA and CDR2 SQIVND (reference sequence). CDR3 sequence (DNA): TGTGCCAGTAGACCGCTGAGGGGGCCTGGTGAGACCCAGTACTTC. Its protein is CASRPLRGPGETQYF. Variable domain in full (rest from reference TRBV19 and TRBJ2-5): DGGITQSPKYLFRKEGQNVTLSCEQNLNHDAMYWYRQDPGQGLRLIYYSQIVNDFQKGDIAEGYSVSREKKESFPLTVTSAQKNPTAFYLCASRPLRGPGETQYFGPGTRLLVL.

A few counts support this clone. The rearrangement joins TRBV30 to TRBJ2-2; 10 nucleotides agree with TRBD1. From germline, CDR1 is GTSNPN and CDR2 SVGIG (reference sequence). J gave up 8 bases and V 3 bases, and 12 bases lay outside the gene matches. This CDR3 is built from 16 residues. The CDR3 is CAWRPGQGWAAGELFF. Written as DNA, the CDR3 is TGTGCCTGGAGGCCGGGACAGGGGTGGGCGGCGGGGGAGCTGTTTTTT.

The chain joins TRBV3-1 (or the pseudogene TRBV3-2) to TRBJ2-7; 7 nucleotides align to TRBD1. The CDR3 is 16 amino acids. Trimming removed 0 bases from V and 4 bases from J; junction bases left unmatched: 9. The V gene's germline CDR1 is LGHDT and CDR2 YNNKEL (reference sequence). The CDR3 reads CASSQDPNRGGYEQYF. CDR3 nucleotides: TGTGCCAGCAGCCAAGACCCCAACAGGGGTGGGTACGAGCAGTACTTC.

The rearrangement joins TRBV24-1 to TRBJ2-1, with 7 bases lining up with TRBD1. V lost 3 bases to trimming and J lost 0 bases; unmatched junction nucleotides: 4. Germline lookup yields CDR1 KGHDR and CDR2 SFDVKD. The CDR3 contains 16 residues. CDR3 sequence (DNA): TGTGCCACCAGTGATCATGACAGGGTCTCCTACAATGAGCAGTTCTTC. Residues: CATSDHDRVSYNEQFF.

The chain has TRBV3-1 (or the pseudogene TRBV3-2) and TRBJ2-3; tentatively, D is TRBD2 (6 bases). This CDR3 contains 17 residues. Germline V gives CDR1 LGHDT, CDR2 YNNKEL (reference sequence). V was clipped by 3 bases and J by 1 base, with 17 bases between them. The CDR3 DNA is TGTGCCAGCAGCCAGGGCCTTTCGGCGGGACGCACAGATACGCAGTATTTT. Translated, it gives CASSQGLSAGRTDTQYF.

V usage is TRBV9 and J usage is TRBJ1-1; 7 nucleotides match TRBD1. The V gene end was trimmed by 4 bases and the J gene end by 4 bases; junction bases not matched to a gene: 10. CDR3 length equals 15 residues. Germline CDR1 SGDLS, CDR2 YYNGEE. The CDR3 DNA follows: TGTGCCAGCAGCTCAACTTCCGGGACAGTCACTGAAGCTTTCTTT. It is translated as CASSSTSGTVTEAFF.

The chain links TRBV12-2 to TRBJ1-5. TRBV12-2 is an annotated pseudogene. The CDR3 has 12 residues. The CDR3, as DNA: TGTGCAAGTCTCCTAGTTAATCAGCCCCAGCATTTT. Translated: CASLLVNQPQHF.

The J gene is TRBJ1-2, the V gene TRBV28, with no clear D. The V end lost 5 bases, the J end lost 4 bases, and 14 bases lay between the germline ends. Germline CDR1 reads MDHEN; CDR2 reads SYDVKM. CDR3 length equals 14 residues. DNA for the CDR3: TGTGCCAGCAGTGAGGGTGTTGGGGTCTATGGCTACACCTTC. Translated: CASSEGVGVYGYTF.

Written as DNA, the CDR3 is TGTGCCAGCAGTTTCGACAGCTATGGCTACACCTTC. Protein sequence: CASSFDSYGYTF. The rearrangement joins TRBV12-3 or TRBV12-4 to TRBJ1-2; the D gene is possibly TRBD1 (5 bases). This CDR3 has 12 amino acids. Trimming removed 3 bases from V and 4 bases from J, with 6 bases in between.

This chain joins TRBV30 and TRBJ2-1; a possible D gene is TRBD2 (7 bases). Germline V gene lookup returns CDR1 GTSNPN and CDR2 SVGIG (reference sequence). The CDR3 covers 15 residues. V dropped 3 bases and J dropped 0 bases, with 12 bases sitting between them. The CDR3 here is CAWRRGGVSYNEQFF. The CDR3 DNA is TGTGCCTGGAGGAGGGGGGGGGTCTCCTACAATGAGCAGTTCTTC.

This chain connects TRBV10-3 to TRBJ2-3, with 8 bases fitting TRBD2. Germline trimming cut 11 bases from V and 10 bases from J; bases unmatched to any gene: 11. Looked up from germline, CDR1 is ENHRY and CDR2 is SYGVKD. The CDR3 consists of 12 residues. In DNA, the CDR3 is TGTGCCGTCGGACTAGCCGGAGGCCCGCAGTATTTT. Amino acids: CAVGLAGGPQYF.

This chain uses TRBV4-2 with TRBJ1-5; 12 bases line up with TRBD1. J lost 7 bases, V lost 0 bases, and 4 bases had no gene match. Germline CDR1 and CDR2: LGHNA and YNFKEQ. The CDR3 contains 16 residues. This CDR3 is CASSQDGTGGEQPQHF. Here the CDR3 DNA reads TGTGCCAGCAGCCAAGATGGGACAGGGGGCGAACAGCCCCAGCATTTT.